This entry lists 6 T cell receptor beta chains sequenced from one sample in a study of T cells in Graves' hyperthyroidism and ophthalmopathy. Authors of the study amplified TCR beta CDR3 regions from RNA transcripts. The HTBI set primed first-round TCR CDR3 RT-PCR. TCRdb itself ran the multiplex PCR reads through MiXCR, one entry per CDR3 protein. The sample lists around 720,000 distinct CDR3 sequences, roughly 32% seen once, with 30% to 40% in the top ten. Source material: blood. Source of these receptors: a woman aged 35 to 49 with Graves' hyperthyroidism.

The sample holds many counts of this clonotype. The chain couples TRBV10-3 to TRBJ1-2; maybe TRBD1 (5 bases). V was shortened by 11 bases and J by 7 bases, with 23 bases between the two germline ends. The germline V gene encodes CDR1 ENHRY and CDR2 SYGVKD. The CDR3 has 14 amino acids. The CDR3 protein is CASDDRGLSSGYTF. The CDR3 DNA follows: TGTGCCTCGGATGACCGGGGCCTATCAAGTGGCTACACCTTC.

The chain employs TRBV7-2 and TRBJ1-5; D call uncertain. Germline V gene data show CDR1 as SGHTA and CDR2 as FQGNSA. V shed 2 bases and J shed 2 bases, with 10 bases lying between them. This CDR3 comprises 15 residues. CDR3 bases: TGTGCCAGCAGCTTATATCAAACGGGCAATCAGCCCCAGCATTTT. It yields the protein CASSLYQTGNQPQHF.

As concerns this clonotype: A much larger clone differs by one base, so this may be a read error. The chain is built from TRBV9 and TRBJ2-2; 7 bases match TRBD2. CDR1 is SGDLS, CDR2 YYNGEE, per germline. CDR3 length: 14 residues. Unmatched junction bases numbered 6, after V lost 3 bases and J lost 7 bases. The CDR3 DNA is TGTGCCAGCAGCGAGAGCGGGAAGGTCGGGGAGCTGTTTTTT. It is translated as CASSESGKVGELFF.

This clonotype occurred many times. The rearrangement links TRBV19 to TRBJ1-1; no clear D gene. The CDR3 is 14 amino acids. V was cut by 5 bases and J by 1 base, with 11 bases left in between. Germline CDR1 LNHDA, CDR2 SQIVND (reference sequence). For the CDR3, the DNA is TGTGCCAGTAGTGAGGGCAAGCAGAACACTGAAGCTTTCTTT. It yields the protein CASSEGKQNTEAFF.

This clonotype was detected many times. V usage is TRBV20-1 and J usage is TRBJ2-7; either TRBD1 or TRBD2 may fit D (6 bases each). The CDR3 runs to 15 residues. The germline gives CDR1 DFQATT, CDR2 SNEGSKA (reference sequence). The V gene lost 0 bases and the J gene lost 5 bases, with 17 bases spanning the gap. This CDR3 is CSAREEGQGRNEQYF. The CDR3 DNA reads TGCAGTGCTAGAGAAGAGGGGCAGGGGAGGAACGAGCAGTACTTC.

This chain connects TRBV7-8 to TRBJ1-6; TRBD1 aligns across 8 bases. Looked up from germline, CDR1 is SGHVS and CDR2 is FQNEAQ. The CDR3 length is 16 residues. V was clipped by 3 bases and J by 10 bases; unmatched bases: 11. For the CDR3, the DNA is TGTGCCAGCAGCTTCTCGGGGGGGGACAGGCTATCACCCCTCCACTTT. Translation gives CASSFSGGDRLSPLHF.